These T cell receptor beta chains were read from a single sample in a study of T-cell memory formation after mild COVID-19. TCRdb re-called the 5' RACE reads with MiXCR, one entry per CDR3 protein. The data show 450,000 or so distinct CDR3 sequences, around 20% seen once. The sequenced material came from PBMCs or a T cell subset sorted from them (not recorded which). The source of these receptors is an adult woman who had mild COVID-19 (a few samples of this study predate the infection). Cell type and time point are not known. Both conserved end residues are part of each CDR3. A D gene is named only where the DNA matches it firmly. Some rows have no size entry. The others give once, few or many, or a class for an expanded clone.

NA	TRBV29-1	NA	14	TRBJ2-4	CSVQGPLAKNIQYF	TGCAGCGTTCAGGGACCCCTAGCCAAAAACATTCAGTACTTC
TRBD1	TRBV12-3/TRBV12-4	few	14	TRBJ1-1	CASSLGTVDTEAFF	TGTGCCAGCAGTCTCGGGACAGTTGACACTGAAGCTTTCTTT
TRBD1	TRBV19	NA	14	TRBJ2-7	CASSIQQGTYEQYF	TGTGCCAGTAGTATTCAACAGGGGACCTACGAGCAGTACTTC
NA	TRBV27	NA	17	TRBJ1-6	CASSLSTVGGSDSPLHF	TGTGCCAGCAGTTTATCGACCGTAGGGGGAAGCGATTCACCCCTCCACTTT
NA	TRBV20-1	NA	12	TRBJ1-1	CRDSRGPRGAFF	TGCAGGGACAGCAGGGGCCCCAGAGGAGCTTTCTTT
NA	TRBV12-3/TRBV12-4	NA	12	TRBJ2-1	CASSLIRAEQFF	TGTGCCAGCAGTTTAATCAGGGCTGAGCAGTTCTTC
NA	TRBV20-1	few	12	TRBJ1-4	CSARDLREKLFF	TGCAGTGCTAGAGATCTGCGGGAAAAACTGTTTTTT
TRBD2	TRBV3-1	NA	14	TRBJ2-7	CASSLTSGSAEQYF	TGTGCCAGCAGCCTGACTAGCGGGAGCGCCGAGCAGTACTTC
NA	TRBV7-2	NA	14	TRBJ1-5	CASSPTQVKQPQHF	TGTGCCAGCAGCCCAACCCAGGTTAAGCAGCCCCAGCATTTT
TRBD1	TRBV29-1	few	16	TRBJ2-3	CSVRRTGRKSTDTQYF	TGCAGCGTCCGCAGGACAGGGCGGAAGAGCACAGATACGCAGTATTTT
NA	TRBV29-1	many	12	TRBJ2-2	CSVVRDTGELFF	TGCAGCGTTGTCAGGGACACCGGGGAGCTGTTTTTT
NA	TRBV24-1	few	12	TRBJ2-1	CATSAGSNEQFF	TGTGCCACCAGTGCTGGTTCCAATGAGCAGTTCTTC
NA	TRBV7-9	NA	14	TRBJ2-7	CASSLFGGNYEQYF	TGTGCCAGCAGCTTATTTGGGGGGAACTACGAGCAGTACTTC
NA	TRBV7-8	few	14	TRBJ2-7	CASSFTTVSYEQYF	TGTGCCAGCAGCTTCACGACGGTCTCCTACGAGCAGTACTTC
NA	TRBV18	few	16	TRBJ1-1	CASSPLRPGQNTEAFF	TGTGCCAGCTCACCACTTAGGCCGGGACAGAACACTGAAGCTTTCTTT
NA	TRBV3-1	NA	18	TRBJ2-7	CASSQGGGDSTFRREQYF	TGTGCCAGCAGCCAAGGGGGAGGGGACAGCACATTCCGGCGGGAGCAGTACTTC
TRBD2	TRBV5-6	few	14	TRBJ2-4	CASSFGGYGDIQYF	TGTGCCAGCAGCTTCGGGGGGTATGGAGACATTCAGTACTTC
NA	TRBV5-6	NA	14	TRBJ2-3	CASSLPTSTDTQYF	TGTGCCAGCAGCCTACCGACTAGCACAGATACGCAGTATTTT
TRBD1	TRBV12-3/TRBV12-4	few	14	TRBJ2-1	CASSYGQGWNEQFF	TGTGCCAGCAGTTATGGACAGGGGTGGAATGAGCAGTTCTTC
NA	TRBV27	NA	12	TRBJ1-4	CASSQTSGKLFF	TGTGCCAGCAGCCAAACCAGTGGAAAACTGTTTTTT
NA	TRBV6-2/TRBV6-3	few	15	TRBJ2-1	CASSRDRLGYNEQFF	TGTGCCAGCAGTCGAGACAGGCTGGGATACAATGAGCAGTTCTTC
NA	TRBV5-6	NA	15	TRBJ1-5	CASSRNGFGNQPQHF	TGTGCCAGCAGCCGGAACGGATTTGGCAATCAGCCCCAGCATTTT